These 8 T cell receptor beta chains came from one sample sequenced in a study of blood T cell repertoires in COVID-19. Profiled with immunoSEQ multiplex PCR; TCRdb holds only in-frame clones, not every one. Here the sample spans fewer than 60,000 clones, 85% to 95% being singletons. The specimen was peripheral blood. The receptors were gathered from a man in his fifties or sixties with COVID-19, enrolled during active disease.

V usage is TRBV12-3 or TRBV12-4 and J usage is TRBJ1-1; tentative D call: TRBD1 (5 bases). The CDR3 runs to 12 residues. V was trimmed by 1 base and J by 9 bases, leaving 9 bases between them. In nucleotides, the CDR3 is TGTGCCAGCAGTTTAGGACAGCTACAAGCTTTCTTT. The encoded protein is CASSLGQLQAFF.

The genes are TRBV7-2 and TRBJ2-1; D perhaps matches TRBD1 (5 bases). V gave up 4 bases and J gave up 3 bases, with 10 bases separating them. CDR3 length: 14 amino acids. Germline values: CDR1 SGHTA, CDR2 FQGNSA. Written as DNA, the CDR3 is TGTGCCAGCAGCTCCAGCACAGGCTACAATGAGCAGTTCTTC. It yields the protein CASSSSTGYNEQFF.

This chain links TRBV7-2 with TRBJ2-2; 8 bases map to TRBD2. J lost 6 bases, V lost 6 bases, and 9 bases had no gene match. The CDR3 length is 15 residues. Germline loops: CDR1 SGHTA, CDR2 FQGNSA. The CDR3 DNA reads as TGTGCCAGCAGAACTGCGGGAGGTATCGCCGGGGAGCTGTTTTTT. This encodes CASRTAGGIAGELFF.

J is TRBJ2-2 and V is TRBV5-8; 8 bases align to TRBD1. Germline CDR1 reads SGHTS; CDR2 reads YDEGEE. The V and J ends lost 4 bases and 1 base, in that order; junction bases with no gene match: 3. The CDR3 totals 15 residues. The CDR3 region is CASSPGQGNTGELFF. The CDR3 DNA sequence: TGTGCCAGCAGCCCCGGACAGGGGAACACCGGGGAGCTGTTTTTT.

This rearrangement joins TRBV28 to TRBJ1-6; possible D gene TRBD1, 5 bases. Trimming stripped 2 bases from V and 10 bases from J, with 15 bases between. This CDR3 region has 15 residues. Germline V gene sequence: CDR1 MDHEN, CDR2 SYDVKM. The CDR3 protein is CASSLPFQGGSPLHF. The CDR3 DNA sequence: TGTGCCAGCAGTTTACCTTTCCAGGGTGGCTCACCCCTCCACTTT.

The chain recombines TRBV3-1 (or the pseudogene TRBV3-2) with TRBJ2-2; TRBD1 matches 12 bases. The trim removed 2 bases at V and 8 bases at J, leaving 6 bases unmatched. CDR1 and CDR2 from the germline V gene are LGHDT and YNNKEL (reference sequence). The CDR3 loop spans 16 amino acids. This CDR3 reads CASSQTGQGASGELFF. The CDR3 DNA reads as TGTGCCAGCAGCCAAACGGGACAGGGGGCTTCTGGGGAGCTGTTTTTT.

This rearrangement joins TRBV11-2 to TRBJ2-5, with 8 bases aligning to TRBD2. CDR1 is SGHAT and CDR2 is FQNNGV in the germline V gene. The CDR3 consists of 14 residues. V shed 4 bases, J shed 4 bases, and the junction held 5 bases outside the gene matches. The CDR3 reads CASSSSGLAETQYF. DNA for the CDR3: TGTGCCAGCAGCTCCTCAGGACTAGCAGAGACCCAGTACTTC.

The rearrangement joins TRBV5-8 to TRBJ1-2; D ambiguous. The V gene lost 4 bases and the J gene lost 5 bases, with 15 bases spanning the gap. Germline CDR1 is SGHTS and CDR2 is YDEGEE. CDR3 length: 14 amino acids. CDR3 DNA sequence: TGTGCCAGCAGCCCCATTATGCGTCATTATGGCTACACCTTC. It is translated as CASSPIMRHYGYTF.